The 5 T cell receptor beta chains below come from one sample, sequenced in a study of T cells in Graves' hyperthyroidism and ophthalmopathy. RNA transcripts served as the template for amplifying TCR beta CDR3 regions. The study used the HTBI primer set for a first-round RT-PCR of the TCR CDR3. Each CDR3 protein gets one entry after TCRdb re-called the multiplex PCR reads with MiXCR. The top ten hold roughly 14% of the sample, which has hundreds of thousands of distinct CDR3 sequences, 12% to 15% seen once. The sequenced material came from blood. The receptors were gathered from a woman aged 40-49 years with Graves' hyperthyroidism.

This clonotype was found many times. The V gene is TRBV5-1, the J gene TRBJ2-3, with a weak D call TRBD1 (5 bases). Trimming removed 2 bases at V and 2 bases at J, with 12 bases between. Germline CDR1 is SGHRS and CDR2 is YFSETQ. The CDR3 is 15 residues long. CDR3 region: CASSLNGALTDTQYF. Here the CDR3 DNA reads TGCGCCAGCAGCTTAAATGGGGCCCTCACAGATACGCAGTATTTT.

The gene calls are TRBV3-1 and TRBJ2-7; TRBD1 matches at 9 bases. The germline V gene has CDR1 LGHDT and CDR2 YNNKEL (reference sequence). This CDR3 comprises 16 residues. V was pared by 9 bases and J by 4 bases, with 16 bases of the junction left unmatched. CDR3 sequence (DNA): TGTGCCAGAATCCCCCCCGCCGGGACAGGGAATTACGAGCAGTACTTC. It codes for CARIPPAGTGNYEQYF.

This clonotype has at least ten counts. CDR3 nucleotide sequence: TGTGCCAGCAGCCAAGACCAACGGGGGTGGAGCTCCTACGAGCAGTACTTC. Translating it yields CASSQDQRGWSSYEQYF. The chain couples TRBV3-1 to TRBJ2-7; TRBD2 is a possible D gene (6 bases). Trimming stripped 0 bases from V and 0 bases from J, with 15 bases between. CDR1 is LGHDT, CDR2 YNNKEL, per germline (reference sequence). The CDR3 consists of 17 residues.

The sample holds many counts of this clonotype. J is TRBJ2-7 and V is TRBV20-1; D is ambiguous. This CDR3 has 13 residues. V was trimmed by 0 bases and J by 4 bases, leaving 10 bases between them. Looked up from germline, CDR1 is DFQATT and CDR2 is SNEGSKA (reference sequence). In nucleotides, the CDR3 is TGCAGTGCTAGAGACCCACTCGGTTACGAGCAGTACTTC. It specifies CSARDPLGYEQYF.

Many counts were recorded for this clonotype. The V gene is TRBV28, the J gene TRBJ1-4; D is unclear. Between the trimmed V and J ends, which lost 2 bases and 7 bases, there was a span of 14 bases. Per the germline V gene, CDR1 is MDHEN and CDR2 is SYDVKM. This CDR3 is built from 15 residues. CDR3 region: CASSLGPVDGEKLFF. As DNA, the CDR3 is TGTGCCAGCAGTTTAGGACCAGTGGATGGTGAAAAACTGTTTTTT. The full variable domain, completed using reference TRBV28 and TRBJ1-4, is DVKVTQSSRYLVKRTGEKVFLECVQDMDHENMFWYRQDPGLGLRLIYFSYDVKMKEKGDIPEGYSVSREKKERFSLILESASTNQTSMYLCASSLGPVDGEKLFFGSGTQLSVL.